This T cell receptor beta chain came from a study of graft-versus-host responses after intestinal transplantation. Study-level results: Levels of circulating GvH clones at their peak were associated with early post-transplant HvG declines. Some GvH clones were seen earlier in gut or blood, suggesting intestinal origin.

Responders labeled with CFSE (about 200,000) were plated with about 200,000 irradiated, violet-dye-labeled stimulators. Cell sorting after the reaction yielded proliferating CFSE-low CD3+CD4+ and CD3+CD8+ responders. V shed 3 bases and J shed 1 base, with 6 bases lying between them. Germline V gives CDR1 SEHNR, CDR2 FQNEAQ (reference sequence). The CDR3 contains 13 residues. This table comes from immunoSEQ multiplex PCR, and its TCRdb copy is limited to in-frame clones, with some not included. The table lists about 21,000 clones, 30% to 40% of them singletons, with about 9.3% in the top ten. This TCR was sampled from a human patient who received an intestinal transplant. The chain employs TRBV7-9 and TRBJ1-1, with D perhaps matching TRBD1 (5 bases). This sample comprised alloreactive CD8+ T cells from a mixed lymphocyte reaction culture, obtained before intestinal transplant. As for subset: CFSE-low proliferating T cells sorted from roughly six-day pre-transplant mixed lymphocyte reaction (GvH or HvG direction). The CDR3 spells CASSFTGNTEAFF. The CDR3 DNA sequence: TGTGCCAGCAGCTTTACAGGGAACACTGAAGCTTTCTTT. Variable domain in full (rest from reference TRBV7-9 and TRBJ1-1): DTGVSQNPRHKITKRGQNVTFRCDPISEHNRLYWYRQTLGQGPEFLTYFQNEAQLEKSRLLSDRFSAERPKGSFSTLEIQRTEQGDSAMYLCASSFTGNTEAFFGQGTRLTVV.